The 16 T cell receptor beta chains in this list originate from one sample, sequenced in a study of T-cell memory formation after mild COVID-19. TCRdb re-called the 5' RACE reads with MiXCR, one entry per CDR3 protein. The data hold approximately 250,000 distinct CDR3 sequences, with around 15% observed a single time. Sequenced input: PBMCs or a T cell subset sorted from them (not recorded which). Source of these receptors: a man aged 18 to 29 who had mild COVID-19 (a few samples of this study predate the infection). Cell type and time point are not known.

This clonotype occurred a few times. CDR3 amino acids: CASSLGREAVAFF. DNA of the CDR3: TGTGCCAGCAGCTTAGGCAGGGAGGCGGTAGCTTTCTTT. V usage is TRBV7-2 and J usage is TRBJ1-1, with a weak D call TRBD1 (5 bases). The V gene's germline CDR1 is SGHTA and CDR2 FQGNSA. The CDR3 extends over 13 amino acids. The V gene lost 1 base and the J gene lost 10 bases, with 13 bases spanning the gap.

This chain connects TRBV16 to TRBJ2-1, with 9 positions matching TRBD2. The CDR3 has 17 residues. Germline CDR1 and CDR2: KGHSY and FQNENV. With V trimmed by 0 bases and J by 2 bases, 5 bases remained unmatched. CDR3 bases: TGTGCCAGCAGCCAATCTCATTTAGCGGGGGCCTACAATGAGCAGTTCTTC. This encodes CASSQSHLAGAYNEQFF.

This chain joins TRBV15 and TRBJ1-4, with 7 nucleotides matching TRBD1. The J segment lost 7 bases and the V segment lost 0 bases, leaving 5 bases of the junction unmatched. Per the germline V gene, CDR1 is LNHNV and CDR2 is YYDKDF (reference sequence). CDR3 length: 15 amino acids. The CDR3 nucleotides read TGTGCCACCAGCAGAGACAAGAACAGGGGTGAAAAACTGTTTTTT. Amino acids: CATSRDKNRGEKLFF. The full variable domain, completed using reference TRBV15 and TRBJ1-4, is DAMVIQNPRYQVTQFGKPVTLSCSQTLNHNVMYWYQQKSSQAPKLLFHYYDKDFNNEADTPDNFQSRRPNTSFCFLDIRSPGLGDTAMYLCATSRDKNRGEKLFFGSGTQLSVL.

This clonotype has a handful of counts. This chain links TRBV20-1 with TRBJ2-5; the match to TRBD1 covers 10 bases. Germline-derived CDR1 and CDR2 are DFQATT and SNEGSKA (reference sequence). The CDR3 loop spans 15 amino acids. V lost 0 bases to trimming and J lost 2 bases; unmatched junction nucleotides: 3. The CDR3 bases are TGCAGTGCTAGAGAGAGGGACAGGGGACAAGAGACCCAGTACTTC. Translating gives CSARERDRGQETQYF.

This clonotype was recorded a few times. The CDR3 nucleotides are TGCGCCAGCAGCCAACCCACAGGGATTCAGCGAAACACCATATATTTT. It specifies CASSQPTGIQRNTIYF. The rearrangement joins TRBV4-1 to TRBJ1-3; a weak D match, TRBD1 (6 bases). CDR1 and CDR2 (germline): MGHRA, YSYEKL. Trimming cost V 2 bases and J 5 bases, with 16 bases left between them. CDR3 length: 16 residues.

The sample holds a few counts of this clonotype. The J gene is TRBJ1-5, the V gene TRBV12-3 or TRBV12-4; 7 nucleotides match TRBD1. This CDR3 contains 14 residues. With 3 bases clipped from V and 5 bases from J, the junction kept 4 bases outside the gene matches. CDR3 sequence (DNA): TGTGCCAGCAGTTTCCGGGACAGTCATCAGCCCCAGCATTTT. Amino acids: CASSFRDSHQPQHF.

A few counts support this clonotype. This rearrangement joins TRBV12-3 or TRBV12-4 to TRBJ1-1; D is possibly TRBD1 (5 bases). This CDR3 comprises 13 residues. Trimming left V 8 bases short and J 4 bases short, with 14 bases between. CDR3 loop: CASFSGGGTEAFF. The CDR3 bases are TGTGCCAGCTTTTCCGGGGGAGGCACTGAAGCTTTCTTT.

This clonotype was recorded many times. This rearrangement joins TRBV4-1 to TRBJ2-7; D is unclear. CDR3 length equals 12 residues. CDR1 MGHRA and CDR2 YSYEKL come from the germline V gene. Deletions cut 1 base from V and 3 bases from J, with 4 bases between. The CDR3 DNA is TGCGCCAGCAGCCAAGTAGGCTACGAGCAGTACTTC. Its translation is CASSQVGYEQYF.

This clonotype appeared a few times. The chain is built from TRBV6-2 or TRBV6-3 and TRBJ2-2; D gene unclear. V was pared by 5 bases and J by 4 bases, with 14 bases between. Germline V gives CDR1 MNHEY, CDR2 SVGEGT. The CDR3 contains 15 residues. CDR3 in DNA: TGTGCCAGCAGTACACCCCTTGTGGTCACCGGGGAGCTGTTTTTT. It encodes CASSTPLVVTGELFF.

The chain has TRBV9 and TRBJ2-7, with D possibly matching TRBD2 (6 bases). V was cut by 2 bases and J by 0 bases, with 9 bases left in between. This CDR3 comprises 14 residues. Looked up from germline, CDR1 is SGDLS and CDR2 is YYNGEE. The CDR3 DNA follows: TGTGCCAGCAGCGTGGAGGGAAGCTCCTACGAGCAGTACTTC. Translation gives CASSVEGSSYEQYF. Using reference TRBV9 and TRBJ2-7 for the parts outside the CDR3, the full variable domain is DSGVTQTPKHLITATGQRVTLRCSPRSGDLSVYWYQQSLDQGLQFLIQYYNGEERAKGNILERFSAQQFPDLHSELNLSSLELGDSALYFCASSVEGSSYEQYFGPGTRLTVT.

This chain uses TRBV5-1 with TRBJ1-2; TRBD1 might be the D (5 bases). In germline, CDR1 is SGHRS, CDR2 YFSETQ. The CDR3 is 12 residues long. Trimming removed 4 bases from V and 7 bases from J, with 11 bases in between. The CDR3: CASSGDAPGYTF. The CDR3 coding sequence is TGCGCCAGCAGCGGGGACGCCCCTGGCTACACCTTC.

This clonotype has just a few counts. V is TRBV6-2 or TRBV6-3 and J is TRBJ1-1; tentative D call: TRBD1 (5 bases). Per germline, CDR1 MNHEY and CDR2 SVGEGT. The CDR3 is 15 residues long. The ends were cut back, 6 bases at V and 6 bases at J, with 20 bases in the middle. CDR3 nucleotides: TGTGCCAGCAGCCTGATTGGGGGAGGGGTACCTGAAGCTTTCTTT. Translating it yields CASSLIGGGVPEAFF.

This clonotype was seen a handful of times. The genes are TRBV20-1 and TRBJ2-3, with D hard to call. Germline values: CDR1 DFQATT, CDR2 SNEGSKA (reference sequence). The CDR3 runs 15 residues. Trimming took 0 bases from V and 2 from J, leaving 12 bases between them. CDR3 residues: CSARDGVASTDTQYF. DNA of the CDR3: TGCAGTGCTAGAGATGGGGTAGCTTCCACAGATACGCAGTATTTT.

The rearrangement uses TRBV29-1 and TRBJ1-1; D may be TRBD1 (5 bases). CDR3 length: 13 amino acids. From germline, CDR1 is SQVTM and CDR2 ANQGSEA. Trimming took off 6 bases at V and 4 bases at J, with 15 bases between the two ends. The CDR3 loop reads CSVPTAWGTEAFF. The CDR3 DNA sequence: TGCAGCGTACCGACAGCCTGGGGCACTGAAGCTTTCTTT.

The CDR3 DNA reads TGTGCCATCCAAGCTAGCACAGATACGCAGTATTTT. Its protein is CAIQASTDTQYF. The V call is TRBV10-3, the J call TRBJ2-3; D gene unclear. The germline V gene has CDR1 ENHRY and CDR2 SYGVKD. The CDR3 consists of 12 residues. V lost 8 bases, J lost 0 bases, and 6 bases lay in between.

The CDR3 DNA reads TGTGCCAGCAGCTTAGTTGCGGGGGCGAACACTGAAGCTTTCTTT. Translating it yields CASSLVAGANTEAFF. The chain uses TRBV7-6 and TRBJ1-1; perhaps TRBD1 as D (6 bases). CDR1 and CDR2 from the germline V gene are SGHVS and FNYEAQ. Trimming took 1 base from V and 1 from J, leaving 10 bases between them. CDR3 length equals 15 residues. Looking up the rest from reference TRBV7-6 and TRBJ1-1 gives the full variable domain: GAGVSQSPRYKVTKRGQDVALRCDPISGHVSLYWYRQALGQGPEFLTYFNYEAQQDKSGLPNDRFSAERPEGSISTLTIQRTEQRDSAMYRCASSLVAGANTEAFFGQGTRLTVV.